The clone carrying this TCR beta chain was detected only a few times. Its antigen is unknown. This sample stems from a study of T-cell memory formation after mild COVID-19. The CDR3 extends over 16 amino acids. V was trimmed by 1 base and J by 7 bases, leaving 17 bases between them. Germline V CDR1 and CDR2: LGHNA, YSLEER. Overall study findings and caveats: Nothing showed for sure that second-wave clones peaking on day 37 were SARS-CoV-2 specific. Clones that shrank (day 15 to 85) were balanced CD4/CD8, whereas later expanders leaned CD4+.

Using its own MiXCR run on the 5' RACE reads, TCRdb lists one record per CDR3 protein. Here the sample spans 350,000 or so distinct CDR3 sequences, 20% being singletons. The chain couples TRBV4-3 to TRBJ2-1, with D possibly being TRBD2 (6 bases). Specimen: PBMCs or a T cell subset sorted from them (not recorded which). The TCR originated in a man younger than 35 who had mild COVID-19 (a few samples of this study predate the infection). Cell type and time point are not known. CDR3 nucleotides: TGCGCCAGCAGCCAAGTGCGACTAGTTGAGTTGAATGAGCAGTTCTTC. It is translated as CASSQVRLVELNEQFF.